These 24 T cell receptor beta chains share one sample of origin, sequenced in a study of T cells after yellow fever vaccination. In TCRdb, the 5' RACE reads were re-called with MiXCR into one record per CDR3 protein. This table holds 200,000 to 250,000 distinct CDR3 sequences, 6.9% found once. Sequencing used CD4+ T cells sorted from PBMCs, obtained 15 days after the yellow fever booster vaccination. The receptors derive from a young man who received the YFV17D yellow fever vaccine.

The chain uses TRBV10-1 and TRBJ1-1; D uncertain. The V gene's germline CDR1 is WNHNN and CDR2 SYGVQD (reference sequence). The CDR3 covers 13 residues. The V and J ends lost 6 bases and 4 bases respectively, with 12 bases between them. The CDR3 is CASSPRDTTEAFF. CDR3 DNA: TGCGCCAGCAGCCCCCGAGATACCACTGAAGCTTTCTTT.

This clonotype was detected a few times. The CDR3 loop reads CASSFPGGGNTIYF. The CDR3 nucleotides read TGTGCCAGCAGCTTCCCAGGGGGCGGAAACACCATATATTTT. The V call is TRBV11-2, the J call TRBJ1-3, with 8 bases fitting TRBD1. The CDR3 runs 14 residues. V gave up 3 bases and J gave up 4 bases; unmatched junction bases: 2. Germline V gives CDR1 SGHAT, CDR2 FQNNGV.

This clonotype has a count of ten or more. This sequence joins TRBV3-1 and TRBJ2-3; no clear D gene. The CDR3 has 12 residues. The V gene lost 4 bases and the J gene lost 2 bases, with 4 bases spanning the gap. Germline CDR1 is LGHDT and CDR2 is YNNKEL (reference sequence). The CDR3 reads CASSRYTDTQYF. Here the CDR3 DNA reads TGTGCCAGCAGCCGATACACAGATACGCAGTATTTT.

This clonotype was counted many times. The gene calls are TRBV12-3 or TRBV12-4 and TRBJ2-1; tentative D call: TRBD2 (6 bases). The CDR3 has 15 residues. V was pared by 6 bases and J by 3 bases, with 15 bases between. The CDR3 sequence: CASRRDFEGYNEQFF. The CDR3 DNA reads TGTGCCAGCAGGCGGGACTTTGAAGGCTACAATGAGCAGTTCTTC.

This clonotype has just a few counts. The chain employs TRBV6-1 and TRBJ2-2, with a possible D match to TRBD2 (5 bases). CDR1 is MNHNS and CDR2 is SASEGT in the germline V gene. The CDR3 is 14 amino acids. V lost 6 bases and J 1 base, leaving 9 bases between the germline ends. The DNA for the CDR3 is TGTGCCAGCAGGTTGGAGGTGAACACCGGGGAGCTGTTTTTT. Its translation: CASRLEVNTGELFF.

At least ten counts were recorded for this clonotype. This chain joins TRBV24-1 and TRBJ2-1; 10 nucleotides match TRBD2. Looked up from germline, CDR1 is KGHDR and CDR2 is SFDVKD. The CDR3 runs to 15 residues. The J segment lost 6 bases and the V segment lost 4 bases, leaving 5 bases of the junction unmatched. This chain's CDR3 is CATSEVAGGLNEQFF. CDR3 in DNA: TGTGCCACCAGTGAAGTAGCGGGAGGCCTCAATGAGCAGTTCTTC.

The chain links TRBV16 to TRBJ2-7; 7 positions match TRBD1. The CDR3 spans 17 residues. After removal of 0 bases from V and 4 bases from J, the junction contained 12 bases not matched to a gene. Germline assignment: CDR1 KGHSY and CDR2 FQNENV. The CDR3 DNA reads TGTGCCAGCAGCCAATCGTCTCCCCGCGGACAGGTTTACGAGCAGTACTTC. Residues: CASSQSSPRGQVYEQYF.

V gene TRBV7-6 combines with J gene TRBJ2-3; 7 nucleotides agree with TRBD2. This CDR3 comprises 16 residues. The germline gives CDR1 SGHVS, CDR2 FNYEAQ. J gave up 4 bases and V 1 base, and 8 bases lay outside the gene matches. The chain's CDR3 is CASSLVGGRPADTQYF. CDR3 sequence (DNA): TGTGCCAGCAGCTTAGTTGGCGGGAGACCCGCAGATACGCAGTATTTT.

In its sample, this clonotype was seen many times. The V and J genes are TRBV12-3 or TRBV12-4 and TRBJ2-7; 12 bases fit TRBD2. This CDR3 is 17 amino acids long. V shed 4 bases and J 4 bases; nucleotides not matched to a gene: 11. The CDR3: CASSSPSGLAGRYEQYF. The CDR3 nucleotides are TGTGCCAGCAGTTCTCCCTCAGGACTAGCGGGAAGATACGAGCAGTACTTC.

This clonotype appeared many times. The chain recombines TRBV10-1 with TRBJ2-5, with 9 positions matching TRBD2. The length of the CDR3 is 12 residues. Germline lookup yields CDR1 WNHNN and CDR2 SYGVQD (reference sequence). Unmatched junction bases numbered 1, after V lost 6 bases and J lost 5 bases. The CDR3 is CASSAGGETQYF. CDR3 coding DNA: TGCGCCAGCAGCGCGGGAGGGGAGACCCAGTACTTC.

This clonotype was counted ten times or more. This chain uses TRBV29-1 with TRBJ2-7; 9 bases fit TRBD1. The trim removed 5 bases at V and 3 bases at J, leaving 8 bases unmatched. The CDR3 spans 14 residues. The germline V gene encodes CDR1 SQVTM and CDR2 ANQGSEA. The CDR3, as DNA: TGCAGCGTTTACGGGACAGGGACATTCTACGAGCAGTACTTC. Amino acids: CSVYGTGTFYEQYF.

The V call is TRBV19, the J call TRBJ2-5, with 9 bases fitting TRBD1. CDR1 and CDR2 from the germline V gene are LNHDA and SQIVND (reference sequence). This CDR3 has 15 amino acids. V shed 3 bases, J shed 3 bases, and the junction held 5 bases outside the gene matches. In nucleotides, the CDR3 is TGTGCCAGTAGTATTTCGGGACAGGGTAAAGAGACCCAGTACTTC. Encoded protein: CASSISGQGKETQYF. Together with reference TRBV19 and TRBJ2-5, the CDR3 gives the full variable domain: DGGITQSPKYLFRKEGQNVTLSCEQNLNHDAMYWYRQDPGQGLRLIYYSQIVNDFQKGDIAEGYSVSREKKESFPLTVTSAQKNPTAFYLCASSISGQGKETQYFGPGTRLLVL.

This clonotype was detected a few times. The chain combines TRBV20-1 with TRBJ2-5; D is unclear. This CDR3 has 11 residues. V lost 2 bases and J 5 bases, leaving 6 bases between the germline ends. The germline V gene has CDR1 DFQATT and CDR2 SNEGSKA (reference sequence). CDR3 nucleotides: TGCAGTGCTAGACTTGGGGAGACCCAGTACTTC. Translated: CSARLGETQYF.

In its sample, this clonotype was seen a few times. J is TRBJ2-3 and V is TRBV4-3; unclear D gene. CDR1 and CDR2 (germline): LGHNA, YSLEER. CDR3 length equals 15 residues. V dropped 2 bases and J dropped 3 bases, with 12 bases sitting between them. DNA for the CDR3: TGCGCCAGCAGCCAATTAGGCTCGGTAACAGATACGCAGTATTTT. Translated: CASSQLGSVTDTQYF.

This clonotype was found a few times. The chain combines TRBV19 with TRBJ2-7; D tentatively fits TRBD1 or TRBD2 (5 bases each). Trimming pared 6 bases from V and 5 bases from J, leaving 14 bases between. CDR3 length: 13 amino acids. Germline loops: CDR1 LNHDA, CDR2 SQIVND (reference sequence). The CDR3 here is CASSTVEGNEQYF. The DNA for the CDR3 is TGTGCCAGTAGCACCGTAGAGGGGAACGAGCAGTACTTC. Supplemented by reference TRBV19 and TRBJ2-7, the full variable domain reads DGGITQSPKYLFRKEGQNVTLSCEQNLNHDAMYWYRQDPGQGLRLIYYSQIVNDFQKGDIAEGYSVSREKKESFPLTVTSAQKNPTAFYLCASSTVEGNEQYFGPGTRLTVT.

V usage is TRBV28 and J usage is TRBJ2-6; TRBD1 might be the D (6 bases). Trimming took 2 bases from V and 4 from J, leaving 9 bases between them. Germline CDR1 reads MDHEN; CDR2 reads SYDVKM. The CDR3 loop spans 15 amino acids. CDR3 coding DNA: TGTGCCAGCAGTTTAAGGGGGTACGGGGCCAACGTCCTGACTTTC. It is translated as CASSLRGYGANVLTF.

This clonotype was detected a few times. The genes are TRBV6-2 or TRBV6-3 and TRBJ2-2; unclear D gene. CDR3 length: 11 amino acids. Germline lookup yields CDR1 MNHEY and CDR2 SVGEGT. V lost 5 bases and J lost 7, with 5 bases in between. The CDR3 here is CASSQFGELFF. Written as DNA, the CDR3 is TGTGCCAGCAGTCAGTTCGGGGAGCTGTTTTTT.

About this clonotype itself: A read error may explain this, as a much larger clone is one base away. The chain employs TRBV20-1 and TRBJ2-3; 12 nucleotides match TRBD2. The CDR3 has 14 amino acids. Germline V gene lookup returns CDR1 DFQATT and CDR2 SNEGSKA (reference sequence). The CDR3 loop reads CNAPRTSGKDTQYF. The CDR3 region has the DNA TGCAATGCTCCGAGGACTAGCGGGAAGGATACGCAGTATTTT.

Of note for this clonotype: A read error may explain this, as a much larger clone is one base away. The chain combines TRBV5-1 with TRBJ1-2, with 8 bases aligning to TRBD1. The ends lost 5 bases at V and 8 bases at J; junction bases unmatched: 11. Germline-derived CDR1 and CDR2 are SGHRS and YFSETQ. The CDR3 is 14 residues long. The DNA of the CDR3 is TGCGCCAGCAGACCGGACAGGGTGAAGGGCGGCTACACCTTC. This encodes CASRPDRVKGGYTF.

This clonotype showed up just a few times. The chain links TRBV20-1 to TRBJ2-7; D gene ambiguous. The germline V gene encodes CDR1 DFQATT and CDR2 SNEGSKA (reference sequence). V lost 3 bases to trimming and J lost 1 base, with 4 bases between them. This CDR3 is built from 11 residues. For the CDR3, the DNA is TGCAGTGCTAGTCGATCCTACGAGCAGTACTTC. This sequence encodes CSASRSYEQYF.

This clonotype was observed a few times. The chain recombines TRBV5-6 with TRBJ2-7; tentative D call: TRBD1 (6 bases). Trimming removed 1 base from V and 2 bases from J, with 10 bases in between. This CDR3 has 14 amino acids. Looked up from germline, CDR1 is SGHDT and CDR2 is YYEEEE. The DNA of the CDR3 is TGTGCCAGCAGCTTGTCAGGGGTGACCTACGAGCAGTACTTC. Encoded protein: CASSLSGVTYEQYF.

V gene TRBV5-4 combines with J gene TRBJ2-1; 7 nucleotides align to TRBD2. CDR1 and CDR2 (germline): SGHNT, YYREEE (reference sequence). The V and J ends lost 3 bases and 0 bases, in that order; junction bases with no gene match: 3. The CDR3 has 15 residues. Here the CDR3 reads CASSWLADSYNEQFF. DNA of the CDR3: TGTGCCAGCAGCTGGCTAGCGGACTCCTACAATGAGCAGTTCTTC.

This clonotype was seen only a few times. The chain recombines TRBV20-1 with TRBJ2-2; 7 nucleotides line up with TRBD1. The germline V gene has CDR1 DFQATT and CDR2 SNEGSKA (reference sequence). There are 13 residues in the CDR3. Unmatched junction bases numbered 5, after V lost 2 bases and J lost 8 bases. This CDR3 reads CSARRDSGGELFF. The CDR3 bases are TGCAGTGCTAGACGGGACAGCGGAGGGGAGCTGTTTTTT.

The chain uses TRBV25-1 and TRBJ1-6, with no clear D. From germline, CDR1 is MGHDK and CDR2 SYGVNS. The CDR3 is made up of 15 amino acids. V was clipped by 7 bases and J by 0 bases, with 10 bases between them. CDR3 nucleotide sequence: TGTGCCAGCACGTACTCCAGCTCCTATAATTCACCCCTCCACTTT. This sequence encodes CASTYSSSYNSPLHF.